This is a list of T cell receptor beta chains from one sample in a study of T cells in localized non-small cell lung cancer. The method was immunoSEQ multiplex PCR; TCRdb's version includes in-frame clones alone and lacks a portion of them. Among over 10,000 clones listed, more than 75% were seen once. The material was peripheral blood, obtained before any cancer treatment. The receptors come from a male donor aged 60 or over with stage I squamous cell lung carcinoma. Both conserved end residues are part of each CDR3. D genes are given only for firm matches. Some rows mark clone size as missing; the rest say once, few, many or name a class of expanded clone.

v_gene: TRBV6-6; d_gene: -; len: 14; abundance: -; j_gene: TRBJ1-2; CDR3aa: CASSYSLGADGYTF; CDR3nt: TGTGCCAGCAGTTACTCCCTGGGGGCGGATGGCTACACCTTC
v_gene: TRBV27; d_gene: -; len: 14; abundance: -; j_gene: TRBJ2-1; CDR3aa: CASSLSRLHNEQFF; CDR3nt: TGTGCCAGCAGTTTGAGTCGATTGCACAATGAGCAGTTCTTC
v_gene: TRBV30; d_gene: -; len: 13; abundance: few; j_gene: TRBJ2-5; CDR3aa: CAWGAGGEETQYF; CDR3nt: TGTGCCTGGGGGGCAGGGGGGGAGGAGACCCAGTACTTC
v_gene: TRBV27; d_gene: TRBD1; len: 14; abundance: -; j_gene: TRBJ2-3; CDR3aa: CASSLRQGADTQYF; CDR3nt: TGTGCCAGCAGTTTAAGACAGGGAGCAGATACGCAGTATTTT
v_gene: TRBV5-1; d_gene: TRBD1; len: 13; abundance: once; j_gene: TRBJ2-5; CDR3aa: CASSVGQQETQYF; CDR3nt: TGCGCCAGCAGCGTGGGACAGCAAGAGACCCAGTACTTC
v_gene: TRBV10-3; d_gene: TRBD1; len: 15; abundance: -; j_gene: TRBJ2-3; CDR3aa: CAISQGQLLVDTQYF; CDR3nt: TGTGCCATCAGCCAGGGACAGCTTCTGGTGGATACGCAGTATTTT
v_gene: TRBV7-8; d_gene: -; len: 13; abundance: -; j_gene: TRBJ1-1; CDR3aa: CASSLVRLTEAFF; CDR3nt: TGTGCCAGCAGCTTAGTGCGGTTGACTGAAGCTTTCTTT
v_gene: TRBV5-1; d_gene: -; len: 18; abundance: -; j_gene: TRBJ2-6; CDR3aa: CASSLVGRASSGANVLTF; CDR3nt: TGCGCCAGCAGCTTGGTGGGCAGGGCGAGCTCTGGGGCCAACGTCCTGACTTTC
v_gene: TRBV10-2; d_gene: TRBD2; len: 17; abundance: -; j_gene: TRBJ2-1; CDR3aa: CASSESAGVPWGNEQFF; CDR3nt: TGCGCCAGCAGTGAGAGTGCGGGAGTCCCCTGGGGGAATGAGCAGTTCTTC
v_gene: TRBV27; d_gene: -; len: 14; abundance: -; j_gene: TRBJ1-6; CDR3aa: CASSWGGRGSPLHF; CDR3nt: TGTGCCAGCAGTTGGGGGGGTAGGGGATCACCCCTCCACTTT
v_gene: TRBV27; d_gene: TRBD2; len: 15; abundance: -; j_gene: TRBJ2-1; CDR3aa: CASGLTSLTYNEQFF; CDR3nt: TGTGCCAGCGGACTGACTAGCCTCACCTACAATGAGCAGTTCTTC
v_gene: TRBV30; d_gene: -; len: 13; abundance: -; j_gene: TRBJ1-6; CDR3aa: CAWSTDRNSPLHF; CDR3nt: TGTGCCTGGAGTACCGACAGGAATTCACCCCTCCACTTT
v_gene: TRBV7-9; d_gene: TRBD2; len: 14; abundance: once; j_gene: TRBJ2-1; CDR3aa: CASSLGTSGNEQFF; CDR3nt: TGTGCCAGCAGCCTAGGGACTAGCGGGAATGAGCAGTTCTTC
v_gene: TRBV27; d_gene: -; len: 14; abundance: -; j_gene: TRBJ2-3; CDR3aa: CASSLSRRVDTQYF; CDR3nt: TGTGCCAGCAGTTTATCACGACGGGTAGATACGCAGTATTTT
v_gene: TRBV9; d_gene: TRBD1; len: 14; abundance: -; j_gene: TRBJ1-5; CDR3aa: CASSVGQGGQPQHF; CDR3nt: TGTGCCAGCAGCGTAGGACAGGGGGGTCAGCCCCAGCATTTT
v_gene: TRBV28; d_gene: TRBD1; len: 15; abundance: once; j_gene: TRBJ2-7; CDR3aa: CASSHTRDRAHEQYF; CDR3nt: TGTGCCAGCAGTCATACCCGGGACAGGGCCCACGAGCAGTACTTC
v_gene: TRBV5-1; d_gene: TRBD1; len: 16; abundance: -; j_gene: TRBJ2-6; CDR3aa: CASSENRGLGANVLTF; CDR3nt: TGCGCCAGCAGCGAAAACAGGGGGCTTGGGGCCAACGTCCTGACTTTC
v_gene: TRBV30; d_gene: -; len: 12; abundance: -; j_gene: TRBJ2-3; CDR3aa: CAWSGVGDTQYF; CDR3nt: TGTGCCTGGAGTGGAGTGGGAGATACGCAGTATTTT
v_gene: TRBV4-1; d_gene: -; len: 16; abundance: -; j_gene: TRBJ2-1; CDR3aa: CASSQVNMISYNEQFF; CDR3nt: TGCGCCAGCAGCCAAGTAAATATGATCTCCTACAATGAGCAGTTCTTC
v_gene: TRBV30; d_gene: -; len: 12; abundance: -; j_gene: TRBJ2-2; CDR3aa: CAWSKDTGELFF; CDR3nt: TGTGCCTGGAGTAAGGACACCGGGGAGCTGTTTTTT
v_gene: TRBV5-1; d_gene: TRBD1; len: 14; abundance: once; j_gene: TRBJ2-1; CDR3aa: CASSLGQGNNEQFF; CDR3nt: TGCGCCAGCAGCTTGGGACAGGGGAACAATGAGCAGTTCTTC
v_gene: TRBV7-6; d_gene: -; len: 15; abundance: -; j_gene: TRBJ2-3; CDR3aa: CASSRRVLGTDTQYF; CDR3nt: TGTGCCAGCAGCAGGCGAGTTCTTGGCACAGATACGCAGTATTTT
v_gene: TRBV9; d_gene: -; len: 19; abundance: -; j_gene: TRBJ2-6; CDR3aa: CASSSPRGRGISGANVLTF; CDR3nt: TGTGCCAGCAGCTCTCCACGGGGACGGGGAATCTCTGGGGCCAACGTCCTGACTTTC
v_gene: TRBV29-1; d_gene: TRBD1; len: 17; abundance: -; j_gene: TRBJ2-1; CDR3aa: CSVEVRDRSPSYNEQFF; CDR3nt: TGCAGCGTTGAGGTCCGGGACAGGTCCCCTTCCTACAATGAGCAGTTCTTC
v_gene: TRBV2; d_gene: TRBD1; len: 16; abundance: -; j_gene: TRBJ1-5; CDR3aa: CASKPGTAYSNQPQHF; CDR3nt: TGTGCCAGCAAACCTGGGACAGCATATAGCAATCAGCCCCAGCATTTT
v_gene: TRBV18; d_gene: -; len: 15; abundance: -; j_gene: TRBJ2-7; CDR3aa: CASSPPAGPSYEQYF; CDR3nt: TGTGCCAGCTCACCCCCCGCGGGTCCTTCCTACGAGCAGTACTTC
v_gene: TRBV18; d_gene: TRBD2; len: 13; abundance: -; j_gene: TRBJ2-7; CDR3aa: CASSLSGGYEQYF; CDR3nt: TGTGCCAGCTCTTTATCGGGAGGTTACGAGCAGTACTTC
v_gene: TRBV5-1; d_gene: TRBD1; len: 15; abundance: -; j_gene: TRBJ2-5; CDR3aa: CASSSGQAARETQYF; CDR3nt: TGCGCCAGCAGCTCGGGACAGGCCGCCCGAGAGACCCAGTACTTC
v_gene: TRBV5-1; d_gene: -; len: 15; abundance: -; j_gene: TRBJ1-5; CDR3aa: CASSLEGDSNQPQHF; CDR3nt: TGCGCCAGCAGCTTGGAGGGCGATAGCAATCAGCCCCAGCATTTT
v_gene: TRBV10-3; d_gene: -; len: 12; abundance: -; j_gene: TRBJ2-3; CDR3aa: CAASRDADTQYF; CDR3nt: TGTGCCGCCTCCAGGGATGCAGATACGCAGTATTTT
v_gene: TRBV29-1; d_gene: -; len: 14; abundance: -; j_gene: TRBJ1-2; CDR3aa: CSVPERDGGYGYTF; CDR3nt: TGCAGCGTTCCCGAAAGGGACGGTGGGTATGGCTACACCTTC
v_gene: TRBV11-2; d_gene: -; len: 16; abundance: once; j_gene: TRBJ1-3; CDR3aa: CASSPRDVRSRGTIYF; CDR3nt: TGTGCCAGCAGCCCCCGGGACGTGAGGTCGAGGGGCACCATATATTTT
v_gene: TRBV4-1; d_gene: -; len: 15; abundance: -; j_gene: TRBJ1-2; CDR3aa: CASSQDPVNPYGYTF; CDR3nt: TGCGCCAGCAGCCAGGACCCGGTGAATCCGTATGGCTACACCTTC
v_gene: TRBV6-1; d_gene: -; len: 18; abundance: -; j_gene: TRBJ2-4; CDR3aa: CASSADLRWSGAKNIQYF; CDR3nt: TGTGCCAGCAGTGCGGACCTGAGATGGTCGGGAGCCAAAAACATTCAGTACTTC
v_gene: TRBV27; d_gene: TRBD2; len: 17; abundance: once; j_gene: TRBJ2-1; CDR3aa: CASSPLRGGSYYNEQFF; CDR3nt: TGTGCCAGCAGTCCCCTAAGGGGCGGGAGTTACTACAATGAGCAGTTCTTC
v_gene: TRBV18; d_gene: TRBD1; len: 14; abundance: -; j_gene: TRBJ2-7; CDR3aa: CASSTGQGGYEQYF; CDR3nt: TGTGCCAGCTCAACTGGACAGGGCGGTTACGAGCAGTACTTC
v_gene: TRBV27; d_gene: -; len: 14; abundance: -; j_gene: TRBJ2-7; CDR3aa: CASSLYAGGGEQYF; CDR3nt: TGTGCCAGCAGTTTATACGCCGGAGGGGGCGAGCAGTACTTC
v_gene: TRBV30; d_gene: -; len: 18; abundance: -; j_gene: TRBJ2-2; CDR3aa: CAWSPPPGRDSNTGELFF; CDR3nt: TGTGCCTGGAGTCCCCCTCCTGGGCGGGATTCGAACACCGGGGAGCTGTTTTTT
v_gene: TRBV28; d_gene: TRBD2; len: 13; abundance: -; j_gene: TRBJ2-2; CDR3aa: CARRPRGGGERFF; CDR3nt: TGTGCCCGCAGGCCACGGGGGGGCGGGGAGCGGTTTTTT
v_gene: TRBV30; d_gene: -; len: 14; abundance: -; j_gene: TRBJ1-3; CDR3aa: CAWDPSPSGNTIYF; CDR3nt: TGTGCCTGGGACCCGTCCCCCTCTGGAAACACCATATATTTT
v_gene: TRBV10-3; d_gene: TRBD2; len: 14; abundance: few; j_gene: TRBJ2-7; CDR3aa: CAIRAGGGSYEQYF; CDR3nt: TGTGCCATCAGGGCGGGAGGAGGGAGTTACGAGCAGTACTTC
v_gene: TRBV6-1; d_gene: TRBD1; len: 14; abundance: -; j_gene: TRBJ1-5; CDR3aa: CASSTDRVGQPQHF; CDR3nt: TGTGCCAGCAGTACCGACAGGGTCGGGCAGCCCCAGCATTTT
v_gene: TRBV29-1; d_gene: -; len: 13; abundance: -; j_gene: TRBJ2-2; CDR3aa: CSVAIRNTGELFF; CDR3nt: TGCAGCGTTGCAATCAGGAACACCGGGGAGCTGTTTTTT
v_gene: TRBV19; d_gene: -; len: 12; abundance: -; j_gene: TRBJ1-5; CDR3aa: CASSMRPQPQHF; CDR3nt: TGTGCCAGTAGTATGAGACCTCAGCCCCAGCATTTT
v_gene: TRBV30; d_gene: -; len: 13; abundance: -; j_gene: TRBJ2-7; CDR3aa: CAWSVMRGIEQYF; CDR3nt: TGTGCCTGGAGTGTAATGAGGGGGATCGAGCAGTACTTC
v_gene: TRBV4-2; d_gene: -; len: 14; abundance: -; j_gene: TRBJ2-3; CDR3aa: CASSQAIGLDTQYF; CDR3nt: TGTGCCAGCAGCCAAGCGATAGGGCTAGATACGCAGTATTTT